The present T cell receptor (beta chain) was sequenced within a study of T cells in Graves' hyperthyroidism and ophthalmopathy. This clonotype showed up many times. RNA transcripts were the template for amplifying TCR beta CDR3 regions. A set of HTBI primers served as the primers for a first-round RT-PCR of the TCR CDR3. TCRdb re-derived calls from the multiplex PCR reads in MiXCR, one entry per CDR3 protein. The sample contains 500,000 to 650,000 distinct CDR3 sequences, roughly 15% of which appear only once. This CDR3 has 13 residues. CDR1 KGHDR and CDR2 SFDVKD come from the germline V gene. V was pared by 7 bases and J by 6 bases, with 7 bases of the junction left unmatched. Exclusion followed for patients with uncontrolled infection, other autoimmune disease, pregnancy or lactation. Thyroid ultrasound and orbital computed tomography, with clinical symptoms and serum thyroxine and TRAb, informed diagnoses. Fresh peripheral blood, approximately 10 ml, yielded the PBMCs.

The source of this sequence is a woman in her forties or fifties with Graves' ophthalmopathy. The chain employs TRBV24-1 and TRBJ2-7; 8 bases are shared with TRBD1. The sequencing sample was made of blood. This CDR3 is CATSGDRLGEQYF. The DNA of the CDR3 is TGTGCCACCAGCGGGGACAGGCTAGGCGAGCAGTACTTC.